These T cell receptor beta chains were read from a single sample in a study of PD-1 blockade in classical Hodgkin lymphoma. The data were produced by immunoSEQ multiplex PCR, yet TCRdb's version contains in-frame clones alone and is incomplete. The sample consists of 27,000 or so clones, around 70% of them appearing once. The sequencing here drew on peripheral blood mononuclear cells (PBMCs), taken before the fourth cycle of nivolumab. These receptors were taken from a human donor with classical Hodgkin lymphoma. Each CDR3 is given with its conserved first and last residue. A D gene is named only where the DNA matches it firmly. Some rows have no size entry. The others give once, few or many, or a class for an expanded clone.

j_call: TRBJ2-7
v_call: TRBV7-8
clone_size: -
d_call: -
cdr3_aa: CASSLLVAGRAYEQYF
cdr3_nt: TGTGCCAGCAGCTTACTAGTTGCGGGACGCGCCTACGAGCAGTACTTC

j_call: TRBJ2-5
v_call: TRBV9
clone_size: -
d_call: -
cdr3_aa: CASSVGGRRLGQETQYF
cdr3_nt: TGTGCCAGCAGCGTAGGTGGGAGGCGTTTAGGTCAAGAGACCCAGTACTTC

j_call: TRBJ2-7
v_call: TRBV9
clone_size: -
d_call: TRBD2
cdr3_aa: CASSPHGDYSYEQYF
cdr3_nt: TGTGCCAGCAGCCCACACGGGGACTACTCCTACGAGCAGTACTTC

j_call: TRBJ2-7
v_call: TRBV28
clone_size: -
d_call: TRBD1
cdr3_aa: CASSLPPSLGTGEEQYF
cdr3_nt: TGTGCCAGCAGCCTACCCCCTTCGCTGGGGACAGGGGAAGAGCAGTACTTC

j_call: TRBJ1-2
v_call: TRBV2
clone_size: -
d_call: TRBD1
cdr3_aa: CASSRDRTTNYGYTF
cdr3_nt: TGTGCCAGCAGTAGGGACAGGACTACTAACTATGGCTACACCTTC

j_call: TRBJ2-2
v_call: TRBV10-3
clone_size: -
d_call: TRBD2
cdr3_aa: CAISGGLAGVLGELFF
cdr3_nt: TGTGCCATCAGTGGGGGACTAGCGGGAGTTCTCGGGGAGCTGTTTTTT

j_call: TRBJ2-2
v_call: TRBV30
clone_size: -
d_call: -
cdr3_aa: CAWKAAPGSGELFF
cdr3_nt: TGTGCCTGGAAGGCGGCACCCGGATCCGGGGAGCTGTTTTTT

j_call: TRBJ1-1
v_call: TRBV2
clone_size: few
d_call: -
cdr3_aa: CASSEFGLNFF
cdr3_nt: TGTGCCAGCAGTGAGTTCGGTCTTAACTTCTTT

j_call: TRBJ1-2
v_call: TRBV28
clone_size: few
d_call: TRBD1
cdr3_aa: CASSLWDRVTVYGYTF
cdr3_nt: TGTGCCAGCAGTTTATGGGACAGGGTGACTGTATATGGCTACACCTTC

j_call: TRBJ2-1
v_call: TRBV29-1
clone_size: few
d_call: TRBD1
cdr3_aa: CSVDPDRGREQFF
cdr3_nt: TGCAGCGTAGACCCGGACAGGGGCCGCGAGCAGTTCTTC

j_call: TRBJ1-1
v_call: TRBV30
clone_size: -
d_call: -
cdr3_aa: CAWSVGMNTEAFF
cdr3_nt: TGTGCCTGGAGTGTTGGAATGAACACTGAAGCTTTCTTT

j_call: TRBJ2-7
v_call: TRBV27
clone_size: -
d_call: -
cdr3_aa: CASSLSFSNGYEQYF
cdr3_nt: TGTGCCAGCAGTTTATCGTTTAGTAACGGCTACGAGCAGTACTTC

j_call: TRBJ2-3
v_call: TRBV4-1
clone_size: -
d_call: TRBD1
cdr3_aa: CASSQQGAWTDTQYF
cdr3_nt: TGCGCCAGCAGCCAACAGGGGGCTTGGACAGATACGCAGTATTTT

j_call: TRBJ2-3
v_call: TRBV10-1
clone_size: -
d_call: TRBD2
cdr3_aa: CASSDPGLAGTDTQYF
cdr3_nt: TGCGCCAGCAGTGACCCGGGACTAGCGGGCACAGATACGCAGTATTTT

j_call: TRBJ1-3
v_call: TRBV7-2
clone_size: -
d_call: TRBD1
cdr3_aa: CASSLDSGGLFYGNTIYF
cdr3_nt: TGTGCCAGCAGTCTGGACTCAGGGGGTTTGTTCTATGGAAACACCATATATTTT

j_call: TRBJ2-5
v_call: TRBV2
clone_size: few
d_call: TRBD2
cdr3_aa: CASSEEGRPGLADQETQYF
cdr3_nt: TGTGCCAGCAGTGAAGAGGGGCGACCGGGACTAGCGGACCAAGAGACCCAGTACTTC

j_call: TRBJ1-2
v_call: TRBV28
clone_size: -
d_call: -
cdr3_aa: CASSFNPGTVGGYGYTF
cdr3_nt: TGTGCCAGCAGTTTCAACCCCGGGACGGTGGGGGGATATGGCTACACCTTC

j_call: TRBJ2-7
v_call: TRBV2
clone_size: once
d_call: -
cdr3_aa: CASPANRESYEQYF
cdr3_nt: TGTGCCAGCCCTGCGAACAGGGAATCCTACGAGCAGTACTTC

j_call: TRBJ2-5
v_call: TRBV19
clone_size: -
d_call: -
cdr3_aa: CASSIGVGGETQYF
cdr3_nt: TGTGCCAGTAGTATAGGGGTAGGAGGAGAGACCCAGTACTTC

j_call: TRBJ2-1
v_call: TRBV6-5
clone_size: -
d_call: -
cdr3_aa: CASSYGAGYNEQFF
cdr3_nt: TGTGCCAGCAGTTACGGGGCGGGGTACAATGAGCAGTTCTTC

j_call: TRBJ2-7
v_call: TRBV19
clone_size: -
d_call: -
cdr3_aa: CASSPTGIDPYEQYF
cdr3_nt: TGTGCCAGTAGTCCCACAGGGATTGATCCGTACGAGCAGTACTTC

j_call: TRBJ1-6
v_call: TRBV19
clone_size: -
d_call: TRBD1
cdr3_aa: CASTGAGTEYSPLHF
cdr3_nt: TGTGCCAGTACCGGGGCCGGGACAGAGTATTCACCCCTCCACTTT

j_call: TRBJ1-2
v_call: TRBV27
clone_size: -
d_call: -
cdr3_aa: CASSFNQGSYGYTF
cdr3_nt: TGTGCCAGCAGTTTTAACCAGGGTTCGTATGGCTACACCTTC

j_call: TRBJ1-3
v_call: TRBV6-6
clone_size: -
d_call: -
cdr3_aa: CASSNRGAGNTIYF
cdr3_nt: TGTGCCAGCAGCAATCGCGGGGCAGGGAACACCATATATTTT

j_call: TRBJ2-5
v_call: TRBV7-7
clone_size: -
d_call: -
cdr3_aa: CASSSGGGPETQYF
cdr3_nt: TGTGCTAGCAGCTCTGGTGGGGGGCCGGAGACCCAGTACTTC

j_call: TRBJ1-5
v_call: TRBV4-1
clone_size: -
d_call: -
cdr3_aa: CASSQTDGGRQPQHF
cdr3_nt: TGCGCCAGCAGCCAAACCGATGGGGGGAGGCAGCCCCAGCATTTT

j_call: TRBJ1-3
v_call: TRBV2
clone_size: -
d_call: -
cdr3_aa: CASTDTRSGNTIYF
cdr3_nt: TGTGCCAGCACTGACACCCGCTCTGGAAACACCATATATTTT

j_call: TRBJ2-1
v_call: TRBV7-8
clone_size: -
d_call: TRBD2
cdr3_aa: CASSSSGLYNEQFF
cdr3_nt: TGTGCCAGCAGCTCTAGCGGGCTCTACAATGAGCAGTTCTTC

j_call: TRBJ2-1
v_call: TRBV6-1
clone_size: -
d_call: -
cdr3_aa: CASSAAVWGNEQFF
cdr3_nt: TGTGCCAGCAGTGCCGCTGTGTGGGGCAATGAGCAGTTCTTC

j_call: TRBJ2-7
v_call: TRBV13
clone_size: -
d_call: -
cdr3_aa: CASSLGRSRNEQYF
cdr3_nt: TGTGCCAGCAGCTTAGGCCGGAGTCGTAACGAGCAGTACTTC

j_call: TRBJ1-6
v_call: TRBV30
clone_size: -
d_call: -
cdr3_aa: CAWSRRTPYNSPLHF
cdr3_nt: TGTGCCTGGAGTCGCCGAACCCCCTATAATTCACCCCTCCACTTT

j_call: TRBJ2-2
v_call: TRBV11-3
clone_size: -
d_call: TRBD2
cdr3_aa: CASSHSGSAFTGELFF
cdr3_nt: TGTGCCAGCAGCCATAGCGGGAGCGCTTTCACCGGGGAGCTGTTTTTT

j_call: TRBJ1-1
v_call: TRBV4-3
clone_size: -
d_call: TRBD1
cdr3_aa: CASSQFQGAGNTEAFF
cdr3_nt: TGCGCCAGCAGCCAATTTCAGGGGGCGGGGAACACTGAAGCTTTCTTT

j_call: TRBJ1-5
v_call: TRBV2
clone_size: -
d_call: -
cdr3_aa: CASSETGPQHF
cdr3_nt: TGTGCCAGCAGTGAAACTGGGCCCCAGCATTTT

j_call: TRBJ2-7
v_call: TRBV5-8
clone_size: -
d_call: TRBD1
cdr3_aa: CASSLAGTGRRYEQYF
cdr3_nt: TGTGCCAGCAGCTTGGCCGGGACAGGGAGGCGCTACGAGCAGTACTTC

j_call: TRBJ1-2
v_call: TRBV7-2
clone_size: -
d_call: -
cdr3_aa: CASSPGRIPNYGYTF
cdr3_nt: TGTGCCAGCAGCCCGGGACGGATCCCTAACTATGGCTACACCTTC

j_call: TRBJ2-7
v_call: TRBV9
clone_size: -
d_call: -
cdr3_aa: CASSVGADSYEQYF
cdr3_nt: TGTGCCAGCAGCGTAGGCGCAGACTCCTACGAGCAGTACTTC

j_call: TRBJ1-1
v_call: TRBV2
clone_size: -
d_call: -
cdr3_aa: CASSVSGDTEAFF
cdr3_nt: TGTGCCAGCAGTGTTTCCGGGGACACTGAAGCTTTCTTT

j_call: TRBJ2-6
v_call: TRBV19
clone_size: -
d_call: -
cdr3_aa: CASSSLGAGSGANVLTF
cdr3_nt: TGTGCCAGTAGTTCCCTGGGGGCGGGCTCTGGGGCCAACGTCCTGACTTTC

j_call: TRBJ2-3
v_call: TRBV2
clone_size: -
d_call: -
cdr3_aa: CASRIGGATDTQYF
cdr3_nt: TGTGCCAGCAGAATAGGGGGGGCCACAGATACGCAGTATTTT

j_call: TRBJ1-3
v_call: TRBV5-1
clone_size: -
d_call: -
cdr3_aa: CASSIDGFSGNTIYF
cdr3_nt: TGCGCCAGCAGCATCGACGGGTTCTCTGGAAACACCATATATTTT

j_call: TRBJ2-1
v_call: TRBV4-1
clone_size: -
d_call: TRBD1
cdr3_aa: CASSEARGRAYNEQFF
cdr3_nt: TGCGCCAGCAGCGAGGCCAGGGGGCGCGCCTACAATGAGCAGTTCTTC

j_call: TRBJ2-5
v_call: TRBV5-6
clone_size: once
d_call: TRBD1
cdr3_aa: CASSYRQGAPTQYF
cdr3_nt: TGTGCCAGCAGTTACCGACAGGGGGCGCCGACCCAGTACTTC

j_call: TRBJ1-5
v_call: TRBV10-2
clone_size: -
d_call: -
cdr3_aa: CASSRSGDQPQHF
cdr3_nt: TGCGCCAGCAGCCGATCAGGGGATCAGCCCCAGCATTTT

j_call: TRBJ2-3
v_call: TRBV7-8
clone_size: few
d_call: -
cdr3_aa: CASSPPGDTQYF
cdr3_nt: TGTGCCAGCAGCCCGCCAGGGGATACGCAGTATTTT

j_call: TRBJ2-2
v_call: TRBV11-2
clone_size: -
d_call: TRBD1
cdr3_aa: CASSLEWGQGAETGELFF
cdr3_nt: TGTGCCAGCAGCTTAGAGTGGGGGCAGGGGGCGGAGACCGGGGAGCTGTTTTTT

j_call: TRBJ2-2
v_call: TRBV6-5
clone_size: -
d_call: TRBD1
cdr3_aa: CASSRGRNTGELFF
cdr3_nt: TGTGCCAGCAGCAGGGGGAGGAACACCGGGGAGCTGTTTTTT

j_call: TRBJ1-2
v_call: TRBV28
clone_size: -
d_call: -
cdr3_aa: CASSETGSLYGYTF
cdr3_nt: TGTGCCAGCTCCGAAACAGGGAGCCTCTATGGCTACACCTTC